These 29 T cell receptor beta chains originate from one sample sequenced in a study of T cell clonality in common variable immunodeficiency. The assay was immunoSEQ multiplex PCR, and TCRdb's table has in-frame clones only and misses some. Singletons are absent from the sample, which has roughly 60,000 clones. Specimen: peripheral blood mononuclear cells. These TCRs come from a person aged 18 to 70 in good health.

This clone was observed many times. The DNA ends 3 residues before the CDR3 does, and the rest of the CDR3 is filled in from the germline J gene. The genes are TRBV27 and TRBJ2-3; perhaps TRBD1 as D (6 bases). Deletions cut 5 bases from V and 4 bases from J, with 16 bases between. CDR3 length equals 15 residues. Germline CDR1 is MNHEY and CDR2 is SMNVEV (reference sequence). The CDR3 DNA, read in part, is TGTGCCAGCAGTCCAGGGGTCCCAAATGCAGATACG. Translation: CASSPGVPNADT. The complete CDR3 sequence is CASSPGVPNADTQYF.

This clone has a count of ten or more. The sequence runs out 3 residues before the end of the CDR3; the remainder is reconstructed from the germline J gene. V and J are TRBV28 and TRBJ1-4; a weak D match, TRBD1 (6 bases). V dropped 10 bases and J dropped 6 bases, with 15 bases sitting between them. CDR3 length: 13 amino acids. Germline CDR1 is MDHEN and CDR2 is SYDVKM. This chain's CDR3 is CATAGGADEKLFF. CDR3 DNA (partial): TGTGCCACCGCGGGGGGGGCTGATGAAAAA. The whole variable domain, remainder taken from reference TRBV28 and TRBJ1-4, is DVKVTQSSRYLVKRTGEKVFLECVQDMDHENMFWYRQDPGLGLRLIYFSYDVKMKEKGDIPEGYSVSREKKERFSLILESASTNQTSMYLCATAGGADEKLFFGSGTQLSVL.

This clone was found many times. The read ends 3 residues shy of where the CDR3 ends; the end is completed using the germline J gene. The J gene is TRBJ2-1, the V gene TRBV12-3 or TRBV12-4, with 11 bases identical to TRBD2. Germline trimming cut 5 bases from V and 9 bases from J; bases unmatched to any gene: 6. This CDR3 region has 14 residues. CDR3 DNA (partial): TGTGCCAGCAGTCCCGGGACTAGCGGCGGTGAG. Translation: CASSPGTSGGE. The full CDR3 protein is CASSPGTSGGEQFF.

Regarding this clone: The read stops 3 residues short of the end of the CDR3; the missing end is completed from the germline J gene. The chain carries TRBV5-1 and TRBJ2-1; 11 positions agree with TRBD2. The length of the CDR3 is 15 residues. J was trimmed by 7 bases and V by 1 base; bases with no gene match: 4. Germline CDR1 and CDR2: SGHRS and YFSETQ. CDR3 bases read: TGCGCCAGCAGCTTGACTAGCGGGAGTTTGAATGAG. Its translation is CASSLTSGSLNE. The CDR3 in its entirety is CASSLTSGSLNEQFF.

In this sample, this clone turned up many times. The observed sequence ends 3 residues before the CDR3 terminus, with the missing tail filled in from the germline J gene. The chain couples TRBV20-1 to TRBJ2-1; 11 bases are shared with TRBD2. V lost 3 bases to trimming and J lost 6 bases; unmatched junction nucleotides: 4. Germline loops: CDR1 DFQATT, CDR2 SNEGSKA (reference sequence). The CDR3 runs to 14 residues. The CDR3 is CSARMTSGINEQFF. The CDR3 DNA, read in part, is TGCAGTGCTAGGATGACTAGCGGGATCAATGAG.

This clone was observed many times. The read ends 3 residues before the CDR3 terminus; that terminus is restored from the germline J gene. The chain has TRBV7-2 and TRBJ2-3; 7 bases match TRBD2. This CDR3 has 15 amino acids. The germline V gene has CDR1 SGHTA and CDR2 FQGNSA. V was pared by 5 bases and J by 1 base, with 6 bases of the junction left unmatched. CDR3 DNA (partial): TGTGCCAGCAGCCCCGGGACTATCCGCACAGATACG. Translating gives CASSPGTIRTDT. The entire CDR3 is CASSPGTIRTDTQYF.

In its sample, this clone was seen many times. From the germline J gene comes the end of the CDR3, since the read stops 3 residues before it. V and J are TRBV12-3 or TRBV12-4 and TRBJ2-1; 11 bases fit TRBD2. With 2 bases clipped from V and 9 bases from J, the junction kept 18 bases outside the gene matches. The CDR3 is made up of 19 amino acids. The CDR3 bases that were read are TGTGCCAGCAGTTTACTTCGATATCAACCTAGCGGGAGGTTTATTGAG. Translation gives CASSLLRYQPSGRFIE. The CDR3 as a whole reads CASSLLRYQPSGRFIEQFF.

This clone was recorded at least ten times. The CDR3 end lies 3 residues beyond the end of the read and is filled in from the germline J gene. The chain carries TRBV18 and TRBJ2-2; 8 positions match TRBD2. The V and J ends lost 4 bases and 3 bases, in that order; junction bases with no gene match: 1. Germline loops: CDR1 KGHSH, CDR2 LQKENI. The CDR3 runs to 14 residues. CDR3 in amino acids: CASSLAGYTGELFF. The covered CDR3 bases are TGTGCCAGCTCACTAGCGGGATACACCGGGGAG.

In the case of this clone: The read ends 3 residues shy of where the CDR3 ends; the end is completed using the germline J gene. V usage is TRBV11-2 and J usage is TRBJ2-7; D gene ambiguous. Germline CDR1 SGHAT, CDR2 FQNNGV. The CDR3 consists of 12 residues. Trimming stripped 1 base from V and 4 bases from J, with 5 bases between. The sequenced part of the CDR3 DNA is TGTGCCAGCAGCTTAGCAGATTACGAG. Protein: CASSLADYE. The whole CDR3 sequence reads CASSLADYEQYF. The full variable domain, its missing parts supplied by reference TRBV11-2 and TRBJ2-7, is EAGVAQSPRYKIIEKRQSVAFWCNPISGHATLYWYQQILGQGPKLLIQFQNNGVVDDSQLPKDRFSAERLKGVDSTLKIQPAKLEDSAVYLCASSLADYEQYFGPGTRLTVT.

The sample holds many counts of this clone. A read error may account for a junction end that differs from germline. Read sequence stops 3 residues before the CDR3 end, and the germline J gene provides the missing end. The chain combines TRBV5-5 with TRBJ2-7; possibly TRBD1 for D (6 bases). The CDR3 runs to 13 residues. In germline, CDR1 is SGHKS, CDR2 YYEKEE (reference sequence). CDR3 DNA, as far as it was read: TGTGCCAGCAGCACGGGACACTCCTTCGAG. Protein: CASSTGHSFE. The CDR3 as a whole reads CASSTGHSFEQYF.

This clone has at least ten counts. The read ends 3 residues early relative to the CDR3; the germline J gene fills the gap. The rearrangement uses TRBV18 and TRBJ1-1, with TRBD1 identical over 9 bases. CDR3 length equals 12 residues. Per germline, CDR1 KGHSH and CDR2 LQKENI. CDR3: CASSGGQGEAFF. The CDR3 DNA, read in part, is TGTGCCAGCTCAGGGGGACAGGGAGAA.

This clone was picked up many times. The sequenced fragment ends 3 residues before the CDR3 boundary, so the rest is inferred from the germline J gene. The V gene is TRBV28, the J gene TRBJ2-7; 8 nucleotides match TRBD1. J lost 6 bases, V lost 6 bases, and 13 bases had no gene match. The CDR3 runs 15 residues. Germline CDR1 reads MDHEN; CDR2 reads SYDVKM. This CDR3 reads CASSPRVAGGGEQYF. CDR3 DNA (partial): TGTGCCAGCAGCCCCAGGGTGGCAGGGGGCGGCGAG.

Many counts were recorded for this clone. Read coverage stops 3 residues before the CDR3 terminus; the germline J gene supplies the remainder. The chain couples TRBV20-1 to TRBJ2-1; TRBD2 might be the D (6 bases). This CDR3 region has 14 residues. Trimming pared 2 bases from V and 4 bases from J, leaving 12 bases between. The V gene's germline CDR1 is DFQATT and CDR2 SNEGSKA (reference sequence). CDR3 DNA, as far as it was read: TGCAGTGCTAGACGGGGGAGCCAATACAATGAG. It codes for CSARRGSQYNE. The CDR3 in full is CSARRGSQYNEQFF.

At least ten counts were recorded for this clone. Read coverage stops 3 residues before the CDR3 terminus; the germline J gene supplies the remainder. The chain employs TRBV20-1 and TRBJ1-4, with D maybe TRBD1 (5 bases). The CDR3 is 11 residues long. The germline gives CDR1 DFQATT, CDR2 SNEGSKA (reference sequence). The CDR3 DNA, read in part, is TGCAGTGCTAGAGGGGGGGGAAGA. Translating gives CSARGGGR. The whole CDR3 protein is CSARGGGRLFF.

This clone showed up just a few times. Read data end 3 residues before the CDR3 end; the end is taken from the germline J gene. V and J are TRBV19 and TRBJ1-2; D not resolved. The CDR3 consists of 15 residues. Germline CDR1 is LNHDA and CDR2 is SQIVND (reference sequence). CDR3 loop: CASSTTSGSGNIYTF. Incomplete CDR3 DNA: TGTGCCAGTAGTACGACTAGCGGGAGCGGAAACATC.

This clone was seen at least ten times. The CDR3 is cut off 3 residues early in the read; its end comes from the germline J gene. The V and J genes are TRBV13 and TRBJ2-1; 8 nucleotides match TRBD2. The CDR3 has 14 residues. Unmatched junction bases numbered 5, after V lost 2 bases and J lost 8 bases. The V gene's germline CDR1 is PRHDT and CDR2 FYEKMQ (reference sequence). The covered CDR3 bases are TGTGCCAGCAGCTTAAGAGCGGGAGTAGATGAG. The encoded protein is CASSLRAGVDE. The CDR3, in full, reads CASSLRAGVDEQFF.

The sample holds many counts of this clone. The read stops 3 residues short of the end of the CDR3; the missing end is completed from the germline J gene. The chain couples TRBV2 to TRBJ2-3, with 8 bases matching TRBD1. The V gene's germline CDR1 is SNHLY and CDR2 FYNNEI. The ends lost 6 bases at V and 2 bases at J; junction bases unmatched: 10. There are 16 residues in the CDR3. CDR3 bases read: TGTGCCAGCAGGGCCGGGACAGGCCTTTTCACAGATACG. It codes for CASRAGTGLFTDT. In full, the CDR3 reads CASRAGTGLFTDTQYF.

This clone was observed many times. CDR3 bases read: TGTGCCAGCAGCTCGAAGGACAGATACGAG. It codes for CASSSKDRYE. The whole CDR3 sequence reads CASSSKDRYEQYF. The chain is built from TRBV5-6 and TRBJ2-7; D perhaps matches TRBD1 (6 bases). The CDR3 end is not reached by the read, which stops 3 residues before it; the germline J gene fills it in. V was clipped by 3 bases and J by 4 bases, with 11 bases between them. The germline CDR1 and CDR2 sequences are SGHDT and YYEEEE. This CDR3 comprises 13 residues.

The table lists this clone with many counts. The read ends 3 residues early relative to the CDR3; the germline J gene fills the gap. The V gene is TRBV29-1, the J gene TRBJ1-1, with 7 bases fitting TRBD1. CDR3 length: 12 residues. The germline V gene encodes CDR1 SQVTM and CDR2 ANQGSEA. V lost 4 bases, J lost 5 bases, and 4 bases stayed unmatched. The chain's CDR3 is CSVARGLTEAFF. Incomplete CDR3 DNA: TGCAGCGTTGCGAGGGGGCTGACTGAA. Looking up the rest from reference TRBV29-1 and TRBJ1-1 gives the full variable domain: SAVISQKPSRDICQRGTSLTIQCQVDSQVTMMFWYRQQPGQSLTLIATANQGSEATYESGFVIDKFPISRPNLTFSTLTVSNMSPEDSSIYLCSVARGLTEAFFGQGTRLTVV.

This clone was recorded many times. The sequenced fragment ends 3 residues before the CDR3 boundary, so the rest is inferred from the germline J gene. This sequence joins TRBV12-5 and TRBJ2-6, with D perhaps matching TRBD1 (5 bases). Germline V gene data show CDR1 as LGHNT and CDR2 as FRNRAP. This CDR3 region has 16 residues. V gave up 0 bases and J gave up 2 bases, with 8 bases separating them. CDR3 protein: CASGLVQGTGANVLTF. Partial CDR3 DNA: TGTGCTAGTGGTTTGGTCCAGGGAACTGGGGCCAACGTC.

This clone was recorded many times. The sequence runs out 3 residues before the end of the CDR3; the remainder is reconstructed from the germline J gene. V gene TRBV20-1 combines with J gene TRBJ2-1, with D perhaps matching TRBD2 (7 bases). This CDR3 has 16 amino acids. The V end lost 2 bases, the J end lost 3 bases, and 17 bases lay between the germline ends. Germline loops: CDR1 DFQATT, CDR2 SNEGSKA (reference sequence). This CDR3 reads CSARSGAGAVYNEQFF. The sequenced CDR3 bases are TGCAGTGCTAGATCAGGGGCGGGAGCAGTCTACAATGAG.

This clone turned up a few times. The read ends 3 residues early relative to the CDR3; the germline J gene fills the gap. The chain couples TRBV5-1 to TRBJ2-1; weak D call: TRBD1 (6 bases). The germline V gene encodes CDR1 SGHRS and CDR2 YFSETQ. With 7 bases removed from V and 3 bases from J, the gap between germline ends came to 11 bases. This CDR3 is 13 amino acids long. Incomplete CDR3 DNA: TGCGCCAGCTCGGACAGTCTCTACAATGAG. Protein product: CASSDSLYNE. The complete CDR3 protein is CASSDSLYNEQFF.

This clone came up many times. The sequenced fragment ends 3 residues before the CDR3 boundary, so the rest is inferred from the germline J gene. This chain uses TRBV7-9 with TRBJ1-2, with D uncertain. The CDR3 totals 13 residues. Trimming stripped 5 bases from V and 6 bases from J, with 13 bases between. CDR1 SEHNR and CDR2 FQNEAQ come from the germline V gene (reference sequence). The CDR3 DNA, read in part, is TGTGCCAGCAGCGACCGGGGATTCAATGGC. Encoded protein: CASSDRGFNG. The entire CDR3 sequence reads CASSDRGFNGYTF.

This clone occurred many times. The read terminates 3 residues ahead of where the CDR3 ends, so the germline J gene completes it. This chain uses TRBV12-3 or TRBV12-4 with TRBJ2-7; 7 bases line up with TRBD2. This CDR3 is 14 amino acids long. V was clipped by 7 bases and J by 2 bases; unmatched bases: 8. The CDR3 DNA, read in part, is TGTGCCAGCATGGCGGCGGGAGCGACCTACGAG. Translating it yields CASMAAGATYE. The CDR3 in full is CASMAAGATYEQYF.

This clone was counted at least ten times. CDR3 residues: CAISDGAGSSYEQYF. The CDR3 bases that were read are TGTGCCATCAGTGATGGTGCAGGGAGCTCCTACGAG. The chain carries TRBV10-3 and TRBJ2-7, with D tentatively TRBD1 or TRBD2 (5 bases each). The read falls 3 residues short of the CDR3 end, and the missing part is taken from the germline J gene. The length of the CDR3 is 15 residues. Germline CDR1 ENHRY, CDR2 SYGVKD. Trimming pared 3 bases from V and 0 bases from J, leaving 12 bases between.

This clone was observed many times. The read ends 3 residues before the CDR3 terminus; that terminus is restored from the germline J gene. This chain uses TRBV5-1 with TRBJ1-1; no definite D call. The CDR3 has 13 amino acids. V was pared by 2 bases and J by 4 bases, with 9 bases between. The germline CDR1 and CDR2 sequences are SGHRS and YFSETQ. CDR3 DNA (partial): TGCGCCAGCAGCTTTCAGGAATCCACTGAA. It specifies CASSFQESTE. The entire CDR3 protein is CASSFQESTEAFF.

This clone was picked up many times. Sequencing ends 3 residues short of the CDR3 end; the germline J gene provides the rest. The J gene is TRBJ2-1, the V gene TRBV28, with 8 bases matching TRBD1. The CDR3 consists of 13 residues. Unmatched junction bases numbered 0, after V lost 4 bases and J lost 4 bases. Germline assignment: CDR1 MDHEN and CDR2 SYDVKM. The chain's CDR3 is CASSWTGYNEQFF. The sequenced part of the CDR3 DNA is TGTGCCAGCAGTTGGACAGGGTACAATGAG. Supplemented by reference TRBV28 and TRBJ2-1, the full variable domain reads DVKVTQSSRYLVKRTGEKVFLECVQDMDHENMFWYRQDPGLGLRLIYFSYDVKMKEKGDIPEGYSVSREKKERFSLILESASTNQTSMYLCASSWTGYNEQFFGPGTRLTVL.

Ten or more counts support this clone. The CDR3 goes on 3 residues after the read ends, and that part is filled in from the germline J gene. The gene calls are TRBV5-1 and TRBJ1-1, with no clear D. Germline values: CDR1 SGHRS, CDR2 YFSETQ. CDR3 size: 14 residues. V lost 0 bases and J 5 bases, leaving 11 bases between the germline ends. The sequenced CDR3 bases are TGCGCCAGCAGCTTGGAGCGGGGTCGGACTGAA. It encodes CASSLERGRTE. Given in full, the CDR3 is CASSLERGRTEAFF.

This clone was found many times. A junction boundary mismatches the germline segment, possibly from a read error. Read sequence stops 3 residues before the CDR3 end, and the germline J gene provides the missing end. The V gene is TRBV7-7, the J gene TRBJ2-3; D is undetermined. Germline CDR1 is SSHAT and CDR2 is FNYEAQ (reference sequence). This CDR3 has 15 amino acids. This CDR3 reads CASSLTDSSTDTQYF. CDR3 DNA (partial): TGTGCTAGCAGCTTAACAGATTCTAGCACAGATACG.